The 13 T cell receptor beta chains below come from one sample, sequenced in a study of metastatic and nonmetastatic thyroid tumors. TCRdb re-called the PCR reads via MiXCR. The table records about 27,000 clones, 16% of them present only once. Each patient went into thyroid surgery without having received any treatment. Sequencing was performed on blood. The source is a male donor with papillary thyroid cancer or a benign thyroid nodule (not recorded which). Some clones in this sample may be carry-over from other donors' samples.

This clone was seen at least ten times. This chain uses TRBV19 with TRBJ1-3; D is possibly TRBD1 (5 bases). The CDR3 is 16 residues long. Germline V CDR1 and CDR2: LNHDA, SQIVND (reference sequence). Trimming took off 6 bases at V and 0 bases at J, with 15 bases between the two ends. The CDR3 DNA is TGTGCCAGTAGACTAGACAGAACGAGCTCTGGAAACACCATATATTTT. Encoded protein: CASRLDRTSSGNTIYF.

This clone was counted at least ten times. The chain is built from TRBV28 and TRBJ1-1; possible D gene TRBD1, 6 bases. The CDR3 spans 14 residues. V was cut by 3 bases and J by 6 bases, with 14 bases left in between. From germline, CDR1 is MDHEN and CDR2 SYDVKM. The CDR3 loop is CASSFGGARAEAFF. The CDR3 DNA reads TGTGCCAGCAGTTTCGGGGGGGCGCGAGCTGAAGCTTTCTTT.

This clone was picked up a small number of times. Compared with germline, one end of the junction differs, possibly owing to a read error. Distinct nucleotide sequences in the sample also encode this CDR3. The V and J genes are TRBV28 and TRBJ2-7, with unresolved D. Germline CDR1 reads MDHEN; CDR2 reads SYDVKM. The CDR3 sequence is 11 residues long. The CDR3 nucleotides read TGTGCAAGCAGTTCCGGGTGGGAGCAGTACTTC. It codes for CASSSGWEQYF.

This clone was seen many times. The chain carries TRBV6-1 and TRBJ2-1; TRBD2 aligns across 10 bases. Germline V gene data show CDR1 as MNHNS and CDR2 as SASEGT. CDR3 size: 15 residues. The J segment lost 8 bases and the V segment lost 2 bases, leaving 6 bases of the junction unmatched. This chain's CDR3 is CASSERRLAGDEQFF. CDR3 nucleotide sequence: TGTGCCAGCAGTGAAAGAAGGCTAGCGGGAGATGAGCAGTTCTTC.

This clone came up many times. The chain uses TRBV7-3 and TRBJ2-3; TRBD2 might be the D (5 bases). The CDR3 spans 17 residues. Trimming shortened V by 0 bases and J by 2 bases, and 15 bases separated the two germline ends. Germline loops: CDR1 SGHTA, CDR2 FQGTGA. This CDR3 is CASSLTAVGGNTDTQYF. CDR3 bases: TGTGCCAGCAGCTTAACCGCCGTAGGAGGAAACACAGATACGCAGTATTTT.

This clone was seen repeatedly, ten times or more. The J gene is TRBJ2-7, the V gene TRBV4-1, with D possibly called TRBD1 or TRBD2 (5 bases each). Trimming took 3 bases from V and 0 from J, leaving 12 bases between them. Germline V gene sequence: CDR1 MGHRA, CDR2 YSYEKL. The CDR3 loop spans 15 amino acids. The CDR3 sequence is CASSHKIGGSYEQYF. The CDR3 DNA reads TGCGCCAGCAGCCATAAGATTGGGGGCTCCTACGAGCAGTACTTC.

In nucleotides, the CDR3 is TGTGCCAGCAGCTTATCCAAGGGCGGTGAGCTGTTTTTT. Amino acids: CASSLSKGGELFF. This chain connects TRBV7-2 to TRBJ2-2, with D unresolved. CDR1 SGHTA and CDR2 FQGNSA come from the germline V gene. This CDR3 has 13 residues. The V gene lost 2 bases and the J gene lost 11 bases, with 12 bases spanning the gap.

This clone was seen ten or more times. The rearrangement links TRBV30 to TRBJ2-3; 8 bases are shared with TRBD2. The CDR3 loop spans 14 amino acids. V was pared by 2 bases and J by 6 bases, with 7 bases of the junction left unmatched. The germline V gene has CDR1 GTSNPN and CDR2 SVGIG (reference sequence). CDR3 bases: TGTGCCTGGAGTCTGAAGCGGGAGTGGGATACGCAGTATTTT. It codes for CAWSLKREWDTQYF.

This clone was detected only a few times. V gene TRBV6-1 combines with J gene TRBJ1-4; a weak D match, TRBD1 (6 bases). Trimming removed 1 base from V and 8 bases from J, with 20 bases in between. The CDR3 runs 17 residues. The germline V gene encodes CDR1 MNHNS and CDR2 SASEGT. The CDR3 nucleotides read TGTGCCAGCAGTGAAGAGGACGGGGGAGGGGGAAAAGAAAAACTGTTTTTT. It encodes CASSEEDGGGGKEKLFF.

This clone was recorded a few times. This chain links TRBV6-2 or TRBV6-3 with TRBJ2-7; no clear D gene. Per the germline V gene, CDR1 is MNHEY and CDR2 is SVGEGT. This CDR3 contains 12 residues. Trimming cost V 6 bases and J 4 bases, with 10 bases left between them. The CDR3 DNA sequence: TGTGCCAGCAGCCAGTCGGGTTACGAGCAGTACTTC. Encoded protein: CASSQSGYEQYF.

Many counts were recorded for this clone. The CDR3 bases are TGCAGCGTTGAGAGGGACACTGAAGCTTTCTTT. Amino acid sequence: CSVERDTEAFF. The rearrangement joins TRBV29-1 to TRBJ1-1; D call uncertain. Germline loops: CDR1 SQVTM, CDR2 ANQGSEA. V was shortened by 3 bases and J by 3 bases, with 5 bases between the two germline ends. The CDR3 has 11 residues.

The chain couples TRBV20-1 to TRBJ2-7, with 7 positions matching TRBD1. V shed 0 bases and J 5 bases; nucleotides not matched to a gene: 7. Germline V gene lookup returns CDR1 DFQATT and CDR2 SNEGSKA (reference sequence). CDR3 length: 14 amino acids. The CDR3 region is CSARDFAGGNEQYF. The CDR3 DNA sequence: TGCAGTGCTAGAGATTTTGCAGGGGGTAACGAGCAGTACTTC.

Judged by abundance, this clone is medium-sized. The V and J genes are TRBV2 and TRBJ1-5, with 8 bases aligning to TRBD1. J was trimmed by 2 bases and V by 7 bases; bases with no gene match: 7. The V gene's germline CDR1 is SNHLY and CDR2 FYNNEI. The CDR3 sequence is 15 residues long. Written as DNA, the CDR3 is TGTGCCAGCAAGTTAGGACAGGGAGGCAATCAGCCCCAGCATTTT. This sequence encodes CASKLGQGGNQPQHF.